This TCR beta chain was profiled in a study of blood T cell repertoires in COVID-19. At the level of the study: From T cells, B-cell-depleted T cells, or PBMCs came the material, which was cDNA or gDNA.

The repertoire was sequenced with immunoSEQ multiplex PCR; TCRdb's copy has only in-frame clones and lacks some. The sample holds more than 95,000 clones, over 65% seen once. Germline values: CDR1 SGHTA, CDR2 FQGNSA. This CDR3 is 16 amino acids long. The V gene lost 2 bases and the J gene lost 0 bases, with 13 bases spanning the gap. The sample consisted of peripheral blood. The gene calls are TRBV7-2 and TRBJ1-2, with D unresolved. The clonotype originates from a man in his sixties with acute or convalescent COVID-19. Written as DNA, the CDR3 is TGTGCCAGCAGCTTATTACTGACTCAAGCTAACTATGGCTACACCTTC. Protein product: CASSLLLTQANYGYTF.